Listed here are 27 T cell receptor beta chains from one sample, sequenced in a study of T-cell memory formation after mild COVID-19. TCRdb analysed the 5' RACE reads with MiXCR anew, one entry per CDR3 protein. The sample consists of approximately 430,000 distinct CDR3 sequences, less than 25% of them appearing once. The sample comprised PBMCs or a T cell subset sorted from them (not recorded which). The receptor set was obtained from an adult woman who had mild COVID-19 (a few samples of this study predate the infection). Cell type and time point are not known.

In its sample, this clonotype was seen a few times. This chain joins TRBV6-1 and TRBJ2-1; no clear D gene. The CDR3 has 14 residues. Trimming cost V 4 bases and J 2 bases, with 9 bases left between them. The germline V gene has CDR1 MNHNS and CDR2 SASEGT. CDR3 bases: TGTGCCAGCAGTGGAGACACCACCTACAATGAGCAGTTCTTC. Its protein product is CASSGDTTYNEQFF.

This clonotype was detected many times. The CDR3 region has the DNA TGTGCCAGCAGTCTCTCACTTAGTCGGGGGGCGGGCACTGAAGCTTTCTTT. Residues: CASSLSLSRGAGTEAFF. The chain has TRBV12-3 or TRBV12-4 and TRBJ1-1; possibly TRBD1 for D (6 bases). The ends were cut back, 5 bases at V and 4 bases at J, with 23 bases in the middle. The length of the CDR3 is 17 residues.

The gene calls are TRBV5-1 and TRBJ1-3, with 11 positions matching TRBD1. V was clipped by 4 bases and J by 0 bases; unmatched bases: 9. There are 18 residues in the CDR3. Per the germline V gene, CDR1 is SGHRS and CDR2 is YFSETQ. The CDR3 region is CASSLGQGAGGSGNTIYF. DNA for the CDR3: TGCGCCAGCAGCCTCGGACAGGGGGCAGGAGGCTCTGGAAACACCATATATTTT.

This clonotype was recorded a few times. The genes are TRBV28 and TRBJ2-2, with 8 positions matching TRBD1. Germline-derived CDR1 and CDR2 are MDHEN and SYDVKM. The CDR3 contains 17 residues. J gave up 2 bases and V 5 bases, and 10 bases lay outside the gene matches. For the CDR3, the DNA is TGTGCCAGCAGTCCCTCCTCCGGGACAGGAAACACCGGGGAGCTGTTTTTT. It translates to CASSPSSGTGNTGELFF.

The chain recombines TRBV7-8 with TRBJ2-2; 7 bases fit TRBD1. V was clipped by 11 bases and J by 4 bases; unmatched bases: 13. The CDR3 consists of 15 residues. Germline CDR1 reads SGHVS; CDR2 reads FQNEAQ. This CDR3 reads CAGAGGQLGTGELFF. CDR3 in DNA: TGTGCCGGGGCAGGGGGACAGCTGGGCACCGGGGAGCTGTTTTTT.

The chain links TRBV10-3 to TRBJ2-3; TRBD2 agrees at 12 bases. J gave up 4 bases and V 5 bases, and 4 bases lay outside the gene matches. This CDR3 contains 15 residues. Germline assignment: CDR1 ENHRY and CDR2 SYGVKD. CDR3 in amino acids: CAISWTSGIADTQYF. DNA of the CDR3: TGTGCCATCAGTTGGACTAGCGGGATCGCAGATACGCAGTATTTT.

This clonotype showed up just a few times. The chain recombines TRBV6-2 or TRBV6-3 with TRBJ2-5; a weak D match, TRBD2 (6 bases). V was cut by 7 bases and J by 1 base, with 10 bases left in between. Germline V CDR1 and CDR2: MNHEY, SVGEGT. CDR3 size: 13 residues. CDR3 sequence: CASKEGPQETQYF. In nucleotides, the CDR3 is TGTGCCAGCAAGGAGGGACCCCAAGAGACCCAGTACTTC.

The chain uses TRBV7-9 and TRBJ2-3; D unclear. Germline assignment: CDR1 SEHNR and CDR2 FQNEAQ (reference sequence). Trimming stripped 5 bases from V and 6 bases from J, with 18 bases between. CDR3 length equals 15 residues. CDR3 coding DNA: TGTGCCAGCAGCCTCGACGTAACTCCACAGGATACGCAGTATTTT. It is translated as CASSLDVTPQDTQYF.

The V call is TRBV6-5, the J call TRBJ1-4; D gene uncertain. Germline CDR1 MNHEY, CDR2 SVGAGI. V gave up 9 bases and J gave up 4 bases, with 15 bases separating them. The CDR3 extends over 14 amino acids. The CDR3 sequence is CARGHRWGNEKLFF. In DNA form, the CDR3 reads TGTGCCAGAGGGCATAGATGGGGTAATGAAAAACTGTTTTTT.

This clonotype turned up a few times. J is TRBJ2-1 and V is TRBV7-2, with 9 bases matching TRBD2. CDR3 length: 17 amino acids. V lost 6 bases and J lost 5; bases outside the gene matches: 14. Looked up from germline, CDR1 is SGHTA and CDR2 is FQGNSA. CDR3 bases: TGTGCCAGCAGACCAAAGGCGGCGGGAGGGGGTAACAATGAGCAGTTCTTC. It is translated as CASRPKAAGGGNNEQFF.

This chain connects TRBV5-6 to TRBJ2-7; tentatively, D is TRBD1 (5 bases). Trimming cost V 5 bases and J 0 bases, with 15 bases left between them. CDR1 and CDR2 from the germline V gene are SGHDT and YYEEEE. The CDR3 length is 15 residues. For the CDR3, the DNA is TGTGCCAGCAGATGGACCTCCGACAGCTCCTACGAGCAGTACTTC. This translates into CASRWTSDSSYEQYF. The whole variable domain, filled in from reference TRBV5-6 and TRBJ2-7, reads DAGVTQSPTHLIKTRGQQVTLRCSPKSGHDTVSWYQQALGQGPQFIFQYYEEEERQRGNFPDRFSGHQFPNYSSELNVNALLLGDSALYLCASRWTSDSSYEQYFGPGTRLTVT.

CDR3 nucleotides: TGCAGTGCTAGACCAGGCCTGAGCTCCTATAATTCACCCCTCCACTTT. Its protein product is CSARPGLSSYNSPLHF. The chain recombines TRBV20-1 with TRBJ1-6; D is undetermined. In germline, CDR1 is DFQATT, CDR2 SNEGSKA (reference sequence). V shed 2 bases and J shed 0 bases, with 11 bases lying between them. CDR3 length: 16 residues.

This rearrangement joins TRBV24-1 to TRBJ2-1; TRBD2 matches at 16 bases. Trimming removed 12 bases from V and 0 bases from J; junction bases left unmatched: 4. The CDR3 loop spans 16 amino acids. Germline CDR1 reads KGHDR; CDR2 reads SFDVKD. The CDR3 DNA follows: TGTGCCGTGGGACTAGCGGGAGGGAGCTCCTACAATGAGCAGTTCTTC. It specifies CAVGLAGGSSYNEQFF.

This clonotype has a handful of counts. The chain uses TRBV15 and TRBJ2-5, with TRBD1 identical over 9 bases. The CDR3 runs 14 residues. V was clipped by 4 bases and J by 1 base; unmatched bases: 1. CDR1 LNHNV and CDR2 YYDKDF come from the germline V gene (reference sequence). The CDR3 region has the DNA TGTGCCACCAGCAAGGGACAGGGCCAAGAGACCCAGTACTTC. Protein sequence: CATSKGQGQETQYF.

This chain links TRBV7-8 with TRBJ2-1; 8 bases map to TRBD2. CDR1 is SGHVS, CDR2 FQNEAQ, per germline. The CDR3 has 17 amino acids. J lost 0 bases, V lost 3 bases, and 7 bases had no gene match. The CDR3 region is CASSFVAGLGSYNEQFF. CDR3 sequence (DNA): TGTGCCAGCAGCTTCGTGGCGGGACTAGGCTCCTACAATGAGCAGTTCTTC.

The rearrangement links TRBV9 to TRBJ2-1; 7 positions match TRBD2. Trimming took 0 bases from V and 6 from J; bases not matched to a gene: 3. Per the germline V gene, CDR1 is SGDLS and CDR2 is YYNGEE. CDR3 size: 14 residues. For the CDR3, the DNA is TGTGCCAGCAGCGTAGGGGGAGGGTTCAATGAGCAGTTCTTC. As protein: CASSVGGGFNEQFF.

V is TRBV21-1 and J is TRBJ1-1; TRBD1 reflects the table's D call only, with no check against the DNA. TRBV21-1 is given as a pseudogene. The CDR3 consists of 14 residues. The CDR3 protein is CASSKLGVNTEAFF. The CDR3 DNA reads TGTGCCAGCAGCAAATTGGGGGTAAACACTGAAGCTTTCTTT.

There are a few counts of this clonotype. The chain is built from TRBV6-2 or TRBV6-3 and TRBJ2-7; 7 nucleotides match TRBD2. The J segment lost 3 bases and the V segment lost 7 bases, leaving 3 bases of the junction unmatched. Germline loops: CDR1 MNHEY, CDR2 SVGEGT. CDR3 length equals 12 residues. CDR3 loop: CASKAGIYEQYF. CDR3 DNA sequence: TGTGCCAGCAAAGCGGGAATCTACGAGCAGTACTTC.

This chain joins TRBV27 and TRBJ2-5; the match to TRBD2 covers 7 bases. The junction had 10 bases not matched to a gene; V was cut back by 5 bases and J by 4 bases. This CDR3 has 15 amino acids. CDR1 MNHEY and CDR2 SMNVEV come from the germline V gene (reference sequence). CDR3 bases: TGTGCCAGCAGTCCCGGGGAGGGAACAGGAGAGACCCAGTACTTC. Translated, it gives CASSPGEGTGETQYF.

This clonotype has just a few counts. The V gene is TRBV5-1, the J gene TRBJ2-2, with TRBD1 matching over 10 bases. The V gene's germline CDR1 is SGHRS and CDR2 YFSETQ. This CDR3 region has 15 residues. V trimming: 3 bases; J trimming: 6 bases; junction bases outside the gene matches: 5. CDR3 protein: CASSSDRGLAGELFF. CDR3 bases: TGCGCCAGCAGCTCCGACAGGGGGCTAGCCGGGGAGCTGTTTTTT.

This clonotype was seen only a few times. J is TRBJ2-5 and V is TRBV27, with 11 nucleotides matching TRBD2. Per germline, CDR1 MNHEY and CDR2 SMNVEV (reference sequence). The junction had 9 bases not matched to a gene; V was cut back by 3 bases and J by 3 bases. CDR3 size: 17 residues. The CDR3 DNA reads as TGTGCCAGCAGTTTGTTTAGCGGGGGGGCCGGGGAAGAGACCCAGTACTTC. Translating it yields CASSLFSGGAGEETQYF.

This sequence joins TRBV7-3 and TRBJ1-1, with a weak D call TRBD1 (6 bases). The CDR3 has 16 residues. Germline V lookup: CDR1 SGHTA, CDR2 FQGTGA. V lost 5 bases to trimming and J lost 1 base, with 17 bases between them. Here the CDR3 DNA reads TGTGCCAGCAGCCTCTCAGGGGTCCATCAGAACACTGAAGCTTTCTTT. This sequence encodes CASSLSGVHQNTEAFF.

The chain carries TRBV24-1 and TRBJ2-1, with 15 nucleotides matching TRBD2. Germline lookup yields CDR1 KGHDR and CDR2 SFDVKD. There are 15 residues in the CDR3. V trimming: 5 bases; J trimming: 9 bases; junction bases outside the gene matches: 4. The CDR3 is CATSGTSGRASEQFF. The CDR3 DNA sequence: TGTGCCACCAGTGGGACTAGCGGGAGGGCTAGTGAGCAGTTCTTC.

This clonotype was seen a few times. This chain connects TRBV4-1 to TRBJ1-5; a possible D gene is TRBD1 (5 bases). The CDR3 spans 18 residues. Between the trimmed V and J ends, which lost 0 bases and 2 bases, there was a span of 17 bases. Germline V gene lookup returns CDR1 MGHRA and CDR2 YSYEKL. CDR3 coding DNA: TGCGCCAGCAGCCAAGATACCCCGGGCAGGGCGGGCAATCAGCCCCAGCATTTT. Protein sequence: CASSQDTPGRAGNQPQHF.

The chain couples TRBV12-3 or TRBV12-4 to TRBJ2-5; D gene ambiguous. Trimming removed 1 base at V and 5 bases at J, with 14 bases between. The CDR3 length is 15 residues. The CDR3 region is CASSLGGLGGETQYF. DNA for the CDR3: TGTGCCAGCAGTTTAGGTGGCCTAGGTGGGGAGACCCAGTACTTC.

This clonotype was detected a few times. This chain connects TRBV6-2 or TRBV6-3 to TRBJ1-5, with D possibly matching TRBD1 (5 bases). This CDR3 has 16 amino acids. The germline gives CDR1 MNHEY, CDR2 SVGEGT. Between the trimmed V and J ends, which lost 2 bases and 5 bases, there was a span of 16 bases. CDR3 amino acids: CASSYLSWRGDQPQHF. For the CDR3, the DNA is TGTGCCAGCAGTTACCTTAGTTGGAGGGGTGATCAGCCCCAGCATTTT.

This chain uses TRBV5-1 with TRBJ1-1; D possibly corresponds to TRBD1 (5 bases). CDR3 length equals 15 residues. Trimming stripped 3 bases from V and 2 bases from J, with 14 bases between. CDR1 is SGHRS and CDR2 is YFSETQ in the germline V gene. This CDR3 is CASSWDVGGNTEAFF. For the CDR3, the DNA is TGCGCCAGCAGCTGGGACGTTGGGGGAAACACTGAAGCTTTCTTT.